One and the same sample provided the 24 T cell receptor beta chains below, sequenced in a study of cytomegalovirus exposure and HLA in healthy donors. Primers included in the PCR were 60 Vbeta and 13 Jbeta primers. TCRdb's copy holds only in-frame clones and misses some; the assay was immunoSEQ multiplex PCR. Here the sample spans about 88,000 clones, 75% to 85% being singletons. Sequenced sample: PBMCs. These receptors came from a woman in her forties in good health and CMV-seronegative.

V usage is TRBV11-2 and J usage is TRBJ1-5; no clear D. CDR1 and CDR2 (germline): SGHAT, FQNNGV. The CDR3 has 14 amino acids. The V and J ends lost 5 bases and 0 bases respectively, with 8 bases between them. CDR3 DNA: TGTGCCAGCAGCCGAGATTATAGCAATCAGCCCCAGCATTTT. Translating gives CASSRDYSNQPQHF.

There are a few counts of this clone. The chain links TRBV6-4 to TRBJ1-2; tentative D call: TRBD1 (6 bases). The CDR3 is 16 residues long. Trimming cost V 7 bases and J 4 bases, with 22 bases left between them. Germline CDR1 reads MRHNA; CDR2 reads SNTAGT. The CDR3 DNA reads as TGTGCCAGCAACCCGCCCCAGGGGCCTAGCTGCTATGGCTACACCTTC. Amino acids: CASNPPQGPSCYGYTF.

The CDR3 is CASSLEAGQYNDGYTF. The CDR3 DNA sequence: TGCGCCAGCAGCTTGGAGGCGGGGCAGTATAATGATGGCTACACCTTC. This chain connects TRBV5-1 to TRBJ1-2; D perhaps matches TRBD1 (5 bases). This CDR3 has 16 residues. The germline CDR1 and CDR2 sequences are SGHRS and YFSETQ. Trimming pared 0 bases from V and 6 bases from J, leaving 18 bases between.

This clone was counted only a few times. This chain joins TRBV6-5 and TRBJ1-1; D may be TRBD1 (5 bases). This CDR3 contains 14 residues. Per germline, CDR1 MNHEY and CDR2 SVGAGI. Trimming cost V 0 bases and J 7 bases, with 12 bases left between them. CDR3 DNA: TGTGCCAGCAGTTACTCTGCAGGCGGGGGTGAAGCTTTCTTT. It codes for CASSYSAGGGEAFF.

J is TRBJ2-7 and V is TRBV9; weak D call: TRBD1 (5 bases). The CDR3 totals 18 residues. Germline loops: CDR1 SGDLS, CDR2 YYNGEE. V lost 0 bases and J 0 bases, leaving 19 bases between the germline ends. This CDR3 reads CASSVEPRPWTLSYEQYF. In DNA form, the CDR3 reads TGTGCCAGCAGCGTAGAACCCCGGCCTTGGACACTCTCCTACGAGCAGTACTTC. The variable domain in full, with the rest retrieved from reference TRBV9 and TRBJ2-7, is DSGVTQTPKHLITATGQRVTLRCSPRSGDLSVYWYQQSLDQGLQFLIQYYNGEERAKGNILERFSAQQFPDLHSELNLSSLELGDSALYFCASSVEPRPWTLSYEQYFGPGTRLTVT.

This chain joins TRBV2 and TRBJ1-1; D uncertain. The CDR3 sequence is 13 residues long. Per the germline V gene, CDR1 is SNHLY and CDR2 is FYNNEI. V was trimmed by 5 bases and J by 1 base, leaving 8 bases between them. CDR3 DNA sequence: TGTGCCAGCAGTCGCCAGAAGAACACTGAAGCTTTCTTT. It yields the protein CASSRQKNTEAFF.

The V gene is TRBV29-1, the J gene TRBJ1-5, with D maybe TRBD1 (5 bases). The V end was cut by 7 bases, the J end by 3 bases, with 19 bases between. Germline assignment: CDR1 SQVTM and CDR2 ANQGSEA. This CDR3 spans 15 amino acids. CDR3 residues: CSAGGIREVNQPQHF. Here the CDR3 DNA reads TGCAGCGCTGGGGGGATCCGGGAAGTCAATCAGCCCCAGCATTTT. Using reference TRBV29-1 and TRBJ1-5 for the parts outside the CDR3, the full variable domain is SAVISQKPSRDICQRGTSLTIQCQVDSQVTMMFWYRQQPGQSLTLIATANQGSEATYESGFVIDKFPISRPNLTFSTLTVSNMSPEDSSIYLCSAGGIREVNQPQHFGDGTRLSIL.

This clone appeared a few times. CDR3 DNA sequence: TGTGCCTGGAGTGATCCCCCGGGGTCCTACGAGCAGTACTTC. The encoded protein is CAWSDPPGSYEQYF. This rearrangement joins TRBV30 to TRBJ2-7; tentatively, D is TRBD2 (5 bases). The V gene's germline CDR1 is GTSNPN and CDR2 SVGIG (reference sequence). The V end was cut by 1 base, the J end by 1 base, with 11 bases between. The CDR3 totals 14 residues.

The chain combines TRBV6-5 with TRBJ2-3, with a weak D call TRBD2 (6 bases). V was pared by 0 bases and J by 6 bases, with 10 bases between. Germline CDR1 and CDR2: MNHEY and SVGAGI. CDR3 length equals 14 residues. In DNA form, the CDR3 reads TGTGCCAGCAGTTACTCCGGGGGAAGCGATACGCAGTATTTT. Translating it yields CASSYSGGSDTQYF.

This sequence joins TRBV7-9 and TRBJ1-2; the match to TRBD1 covers 7 bases. V lost 3 bases and J lost 6; bases outside the gene matches: 13. Looked up from germline, CDR1 is SEHNR and CDR2 is FQNEAQ (reference sequence). CDR3 length: 16 amino acids. Written as DNA, the CDR3 is TGTGCCAGCAGCTTCCCGTTATCGACAGGGATGAATGGCTACACCTTC. Translated: CASSFPLSTGMNGYTF.

This clone was counted a single time. The chain couples TRBV13 to TRBJ2-3, with 12 bases fitting TRBD2. Trimming took 5 bases from V and 4 from J; bases not matched to a gene: 7. Germline values: CDR1 PRHDT, CDR2 FYEKMQ (reference sequence). The CDR3 covers 16 residues. The CDR3 here is CASSPTSGGWADTQYF. The CDR3 bases are TGTGCCAGCAGCCCCACTAGCGGGGGGTGGGCAGATACGCAGTATTTT.

This chain links TRBV18 with TRBJ1-2, with 9 bases lining up with TRBD1. Germline V gene data show CDR1 as KGHSH and CDR2 as LQKENI. This CDR3 contains 18 residues. V shed 3 bases and J 6 bases; nucleotides not matched to a gene: 17. CDR3 in amino acids: CASSPVPGQGTVQNGYTF. As DNA, the CDR3 is TGTGCCAGCTCACCTGTCCCGGGACAGGGTACGGTGCAGAATGGCTACACCTTC.

This chain uses TRBV27 with TRBJ1-4; the D gene is possibly TRBD1 (6 bases). This CDR3 contains 18 residues. In germline, CDR1 is MNHEY, CDR2 SMNVEV (reference sequence). With 7 bases removed from V and 5 bases from J, the gap between germline ends came to 26 bases. The CDR3 coding sequence is TGTGCCAGCAACCCCACAGGGCGAGTTGCTTACGCCAATGAAAAACTGTTTTTT. It is translated as CASNPTGRVAYANEKLFF.

The chain joins TRBV7-3 to TRBJ2-3; TRBD1 agrees at 10 bases. The CDR3 length is 18 residues. Germline lookup yields CDR1 SGHTA and CDR2 FQGTGA. With V trimmed by 4 bases and J by 6 bases, 16 bases remained unmatched. The CDR3 loop is CASSSDPPLSGQGDTQYF. The CDR3 DNA is TGTGCCAGCAGCTCAGACCCCCCACTGTCGGGACAGGGGGATACGCAGTATTTT.

This rearrangement joins TRBV4-2 to TRBJ1-2; possible D gene TRBD1, 5 bases. Germline CDR1 and CDR2: LGHNA and YNFKEQ. The V end lost 0 bases, the J end lost 4 bases, and 15 bases lay between the germline ends. CDR3 length equals 16 residues. The CDR3 sequence is CASSQDRMRGTYGYTF. The CDR3 DNA reads as TGTGCCAGCAGCCAAGATCGAATGCGGGGGACCTATGGCTACACCTTC.

The rearrangement uses TRBV5-4 and TRBJ2-3, with 7 bases that match TRBD2. Per the germline V gene, CDR1 is SGHNT and CDR2 is YYREEE (reference sequence). This CDR3 is 16 amino acids long. Trimming removed 4 bases from V and 4 bases from J; junction bases left unmatched: 12. The CDR3 is CASSRPSGISADTQYF. In nucleotides, the CDR3 is TGTGCCAGCAGCCGGCCTAGCGGTATTTCAGCAGATACGCAGTATTTT.

The rearrangement links TRBV19 to TRBJ1-2, with TRBD1 matching 11 bases. Germline V CDR1 and CDR2: LNHDA, SQIVND (reference sequence). The V and J ends lost 5 bases and 6 bases, in that order; junction bases with no gene match: 2. The CDR3 is 13 amino acids. The CDR3 is CASSRTGGDGYTF. The CDR3 DNA is TGTGCCAGTAGTCGGACAGGGGGCGATGGCTACACCTTC.

V is TRBV30 and J is TRBJ2-5, with D perhaps TRBD1 (5 bases). The CDR3 length is 11 residues. Deletions cut 5 bases from V and 5 bases from J, with 9 bases between. The V gene's germline CDR1 is GTSNPN and CDR2 SVGIG (reference sequence). The DNA for the CDR3 is TGTGCCTGGGGCAAGGGGGAGACCCAGTACTTC. Translating gives CAWGKGETQYF.

V is TRBV5-6 and J is TRBJ1-2; a weak D match, TRBD1 (6 bases). CDR3 length: 14 amino acids. V was clipped by 0 bases and J by 7 bases, with 13 bases between them. Germline V gene lookup returns CDR1 SGHDT and CDR2 YYEEEE. The CDR3 DNA follows: TGTGCCAGCAGCTTGGGCGGCAGGGGCTCTGGCTACACCTTC. This gives the protein CASSLGGRGSGYTF.

This chain links TRBV7-8 with TRBJ2-7, with D tentatively TRBD1 (5 bases). CDR1 and CDR2 from the germline V gene are SGHVS and FQNEAQ. The CDR3 runs to 14 residues. With 4 bases removed from V and 2 bases from J, the gap between germline ends came to 12 bases. For the CDR3, the DNA is TGTGCCAGCAGCTCGAGACAGCCCCCCTACGAGCAGTACTTC. Translating it yields CASSSRQPPYEQYF. The entire variable domain, with the rest obtained from reference TRBV7-8 and TRBJ2-7, is as follows: GAGVSQSPRYKVAKRGQDVALRCDPISGHVSLFWYQQALGQGPEFLTYFQNEAQLDKSGLPSDRFFAERPEGSVSTLKIQRTQQEDSAVYLCASSSRQPPYEQYFGPGTRLTVT.

The chain recombines TRBV6-4 with TRBJ2-2; 9 bases fit TRBD1. The CDR3 spans 15 residues. Germline V CDR1 and CDR2: MRHNA, SNTAGT. J was trimmed by 5 bases and V by 6 bases; bases with no gene match: 7. The chain's CDR3 is CASSRTGQGTGELFF. The DNA for the CDR3 is TGTGCCAGCAGCAGGACGGGACAGGGAACCGGGGAGCTGTTTTTT.

This chain uses TRBV30 with TRBJ1-3, with 7 bases matching TRBD1. This CDR3 is 21 amino acids long. V dropped 3 bases and J dropped 0; count of bases not matched to a gene: 23. Germline CDR1 reads GTSNPN; CDR2 reads SVGIG (reference sequence). CDR3 protein: CAWSAGLGTAREFSSGNTIYF. The CDR3 DNA follows: TGTGCCTGGAGCGCGGGCCTTGGGACAGCTCGCGAGTTCTCCTCTGGAAACACCATATATTTT.

This clone was recorded a few times. The chain recombines TRBV18 with TRBJ2-1; 8 positions match TRBD1. The CDR3 is 14 amino acids. The V gene's germline CDR1 is KGHSH and CDR2 LQKENI. V was pared by 2 bases and J by 9 bases, with 6 bases of the junction left unmatched. CDR3 loop: CASSPGTGTGEQFF. DNA of the CDR3: TGTGCCAGCTCACCAGGTACAGGGACAGGTGAGCAGTTCTTC.

In the case of this clone: The identical CDR3 is also encoded by other nucleotide sequences in the sample. V gene TRBV6-5 combines with J gene TRBJ1-5; no firm D call. CDR1 and CDR2 from the germline V gene are MNHEY and SVGAGI. The CDR3 contains 14 residues. V was pared by 2 bases and J by 1 base, with 6 bases between. The CDR3 DNA follows: TGTGCCAGCAGTTACAGCGGAAGCAATCAGCCCCAGCATTTT. It yields the protein CASSYSGSNQPQHF.